This T cell receptor beta chain originates from a study of CD8+ T cells in alopecia areata. Background on the study: Those treated were given oral tofacitinib at 5 to 10 mg twice daily. Percent of scalp involved defined treated patients' severity scores. Notes on the study in general: Clonality in the scalp and expanded CD8+ clones ranked among the top 100 were significantly decreased by tofacitinib. It was lesional scalp, especially alopecia totalis/universalis, that showed higher clonality than normal scalp.

Sequencing templates came from extracted RNA that was reverse transcribed into cDNA. Generated by immunoSEQ multiplex PCR, the TCRdb table keeps only in-frame clones and is missing some. The table shows roughly 100,000 clones, with around 86% occurring only once. CDR1 and CDR2 (germline): SGHVS, FQNEAQ. The ends lost 4 bases at V and 6 bases at J; junction bases unmatched: 7. CDR3 length equals 14 residues. As to treatment: oral pan-JAK inhibitor, 5-10 mg twice daily. This clone appeared a few times. The target antigen is unknown. The sequence was collected from a human donor with alopecia areata. V gene TRBV7-8 combines with J gene TRBJ2-3; TRBD1 aligns across 7 bases. The sequences come from CD8+ T cells sorted from blood, collected at approximately week 30, from a patient treated with tofacitinib. The CDR3 is CASSSTGIGDTQYF. The CDR3 DNA follows: TGTGCCAGCAGCTCGACAGGGATTGGCGATACGCAGTATTTT.